These 18 T cell receptor beta chains share one sample of origin, sequenced in a study of naive and memory T cell subsets. General study points: Possibly reflecting memory cells re-expressing CD45RA, a few larger clonotypes occurred in naive repertoires, especially CD8.

No cognate antigen is known for these TCRs. An equimolar mix of two oligonucleotides served as the beta constant-region primer for TRBC1 and TRBC2. Ligated cDNA was amplified by four rounds of PCR with nested alpha and beta constant-region primers and SP2. TCRdb itself ran the UMI-ligation and nested PCR reads through MiXCR, one entry per CDR3 protein. The sample yields more than 95,000 distinct CDR3 sequences, more than 14% seen once. Sequencing was done on a sample of naive CD8+ T cells from blood. The receptors derive from a human donor in good health.

This clonotype has more than one count but fewer than ten. The J gene is TRBJ2-3, the V gene TRBV9; a possible D gene is TRBD2 (6 bases). V was trimmed by 0 bases and J by 2 bases, leaving 13 bases between them. Germline V lookup: CDR1 SGDLS, CDR2 YYNGEE. The CDR3 is 16 amino acids. The CDR3 loop is CASSVVAALPTDTQYF. CDR3 nucleotide sequence: TGTGCCAGCAGCGTAGTAGCGGCCCTCCCCACAGATACGCAGTATTTT.

This clonotype was counted only a few times. V gene TRBV27 combines with J gene TRBJ1-5, with D perhaps matching TRBD1 (5 bases). The CDR3 is made up of 15 amino acids. Trimming pared 4 bases from V and 1 base from J, leaving 11 bases between. CDR1 and CDR2 from the germline V gene are MNHEY and SMNVEV (reference sequence). The CDR3 DNA is TGTGCCAGCAGTTGGAGTCGACAGAGCAATCAGCCCCAGCATTTT. It yields the protein CASSWSRQSNQPQHF.

This clonotype was counted ten times or more. This chain uses TRBV9 with TRBJ2-2, with 7 bases aligning to TRBD1. CDR3 size: 17 residues. V shed 4 bases and J 2 bases; nucleotides not matched to a gene: 11. Germline V gene lookup returns CDR1 SGDLS and CDR2 YYNGEE. The CDR3 spells CASSSSRQGPNTGELFF. The CDR3 bases are TGTGCCAGCAGCTCGTCCCGACAGGGTCCTAACACCGGGGAGCTGTTTTTT.

The chain recombines TRBV4-2 with TRBJ1-4; the D is unclear. Per the germline V gene, CDR1 is LGHNA and CDR2 is YNFKEQ. The germline V and J ends were trimmed by 4 bases and 8 bases, with 20 bases remaining between them. The CDR3 runs to 16 residues. The CDR3 here is CASSRQELQLDEKLFF. DNA for the CDR3: TGTGCCAGCAGCCGACAAGAGTTACAGTTGGACGAAAAACTGTTTTTT.

This clonotype was found a few times. V usage is TRBV19 and J usage is TRBJ2-1; possibly TRBD1 for D (5 bases). Germline CDR1 is LNHDA and CDR2 is SQIVND (reference sequence). The CDR3 contains 16 residues. V lost 5 bases and J 2 bases, leaving 16 bases between the germline ends. The CDR3 loop is CASSSTTDPPYNEQFF. For the CDR3, the DNA is TGTGCCAGTAGTTCGACGACAGATCCTCCCTACAATGAGCAGTTCTTC. Drawing the rest from reference TRBV19 and TRBJ2-1, the complete variable domain is DGGITQSPKYLFRKEGQNVTLSCEQNLNHDAMYWYRQDPGQGLRLIYYSQIVNDFQKGDIAEGYSVSREKKESFPLTVTSAQKNPTAFYLCASSSTTDPPYNEQFFGPGTRLTVL.

At least ten counts were recorded for this clonotype. The chain links TRBV13 to TRBJ2-1; 7 bases line up with TRBD2. The CDR3 has 16 amino acids. The germline gives CDR1 PRHDT, CDR2 FYEKMQ (reference sequence). The ends lost 0 bases at V and 9 bases at J; junction bases unmatched: 11. In nucleotides, the CDR3 is TGTGCCAGCAGCTTAGGGTGGCGGGAGAGGTTCACTGAGCAGTTCTTC. Protein: CASSLGWRERFTEQFF.

The rearrangement links TRBV9 to TRBJ2-7, with 13 bases fitting TRBD2. The CDR3 length is 17 residues. Per germline, CDR1 SGDLS and CDR2 YYNGEE. V was clipped by 5 bases and J by 0 bases; unmatched bases: 8. Here the CDR3 reads CASSDGTSGASSYEQYF. The DNA for the CDR3 is TGTGCCAGCAGTGACGGGACTAGCGGGGCGAGCTCCTACGAGCAGTACTTC.

In its sample, this clonotype was seen a few times. The chain uses TRBV28 and TRBJ2-7; 7 bases are a match to TRBD1. J gave up 5 bases and V 6 bases, and 4 bases lay outside the gene matches. The CDR3 totals 12 residues. Germline V gene lookup returns CDR1 MDHEN and CDR2 SYDVKM. CDR3 in DNA: TGTGCCAGCAGACCCGGGACAGACGAGCAGTACTTC. Its translation is CASRPGTDEQYF.

This clonotype was counted only a few times. J is TRBJ1-1 and V is TRBV30, with D unresolved. Trimming stripped 0 bases from V and 8 bases from J, with 10 bases between. Germline V gene sequence: CDR1 GTSNPN, CDR2 SVGIG (reference sequence). CDR3 length: 12 amino acids. This CDR3 is CAWSVWQTEAFF. The CDR3, as DNA: TGTGCCTGGAGTGTTTGGCAGACAGAAGCTTTCTTT.

This chain connects TRBV3-1 to TRBJ2-1; tentatively, D is TRBD1 (5 bases). This CDR3 is built from 16 residues. CDR1 LGHDT and CDR2 YNNKEL come from the germline V gene (reference sequence). Trimming shortened V by 3 bases and J by 2 bases, and 14 bases separated the two germline ends. DNA of the CDR3: TGTGCCAGCAGCCATGGGGCGAGAAGTACCTACAATGAGCAGTTCTTC. Protein sequence: CASSHGARSTYNEQFF.

This clonotype has at least ten counts. This chain joins TRBV27 and TRBJ1-2, with 10 nucleotides matching TRBD1. This CDR3 comprises 16 residues. V lost 5 bases and J lost 0; bases outside the gene matches: 6. CDR1 and CDR2 (germline): MNHEY, SMNVEV (reference sequence). The CDR3 coding sequence is TGTGCCAGCAGTCTCCTAGGACAGGGGGCTAACTATGGCTACACCTTC. It encodes CASSLLGQGANYGYTF.

This clonotype was detected only a few times. In DNA form, the CDR3 reads TGTGCCACCAGCAGAGATTGGGACAGTCACACCGGGGAGCTGTTTTTT. It translates to CATSRDWDSHTGELFF. The chain is built from TRBV15 and TRBJ2-2; 7 bases align to TRBD1. The CDR3 has 16 residues. Trimming cost V 0 bases and J 3 bases; bases outside gene matches: 4. Looked up from germline, CDR1 is LNHNV and CDR2 is YYDKDF (reference sequence). Based on the CDR3 plus reference TRBV15 and TRBJ2-2, the full variable domain is DAMVIQNPRYQVTQFGKPVTLSCSQTLNHNVMYWYQQKSSQAPKLLFHYYDKDFNNEADTPDNFQSRRPNTSFCFLDIRSPGLGDTAMYLCATSRDWDSHTGELFFGEGSRLTVL.

This clonotype was counted a few times. The CDR3: CASSPRGLIHQPQHF. DNA of the CDR3: TGTGCCAGCAGTCCCAGGGGGCTCATACATCAGCCCCAGCATTTT. The chain combines TRBV28 with TRBJ1-5; 8 nucleotides agree with TRBD1. The CDR3 has 15 residues. V shed 5 bases and J 5 bases; nucleotides not matched to a gene: 8. From germline, CDR1 is MDHEN and CDR2 SYDVKM.

This clonotype was seen many times. The chain uses TRBV27 and TRBJ2-3; D ambiguous. Trimming pared 5 bases from V and 0 bases from J, leaving 12 bases between. The germline V gene has CDR1 MNHEY and CDR2 SMNVEV (reference sequence). CDR3 size: 15 residues. The CDR3 is CASSPPFSSTDTQYF. The CDR3 DNA follows: TGTGCCAGCAGTCCCCCATTCTCTAGCACAGATACGCAGTATTTT.

This chain uses TRBV25-1 with TRBJ1-1; the D is unclear. Trimming left V 1 base short and J 1 base short, with 7 bases between. The CDR3 loop spans 14 amino acids. Germline V gene lookup returns CDR1 MGHDK and CDR2 SYGVNS. CDR3 sequence: CASSELEANTEAFF. In nucleotides, the CDR3 is TGTGCCAGCAGTGAATTGGAGGCGAACACTGAAGCTTTCTTT.

The V and J genes are TRBV25-1 and TRBJ1-1; D may be TRBD1 (6 bases). This CDR3 has 15 residues. The germline V gene encodes CDR1 MGHDK and CDR2 SYGVNS. V lost 3 bases, J lost 5 bases, and 16 bases lay in between. CDR3 bases: TGTGCCAGCAGTGAGGGGGGGGCGTCTTATACTGAAGCTTTCTTT. As protein: CASSEGGASYTEAFF.

A few counts support this clonotype. This chain uses TRBV13 with TRBJ2-7; a weak D match, TRBD2 (5 bases). This CDR3 contains 16 residues. The V gene's germline CDR1 is PRHDT and CDR2 FYEKMQ (reference sequence). V was clipped by 6 bases and J by 4 bases, with 22 bases between them. CDR3 sequence (DNA): TGTGCCAGCAGTTTTCCCCCGGGATCGGGTAATTACGAGCAGTACTTC. Its protein product is CASSFPPGSGNYEQYF. Filled out from reference TRBV13 and TRBJ2-7, the complete variable domain reads AAGVIQSPRHLIKEKRETATLKCYPIPRHDTVYWYQQGPGQDPQFLISFYEKMQSDKGSIPDRFSAQQFSDYHSELNMSSLELGDSALYFCASSFPPGSGNYEQYFGPGTRLTVT.

This clonotype was recorded once. A much bigger clone sits one base away, suggesting this may be a read error. The chain recombines TRBV7-2 with TRBJ1-1; D gene ambiguous. The CDR3 is 13 amino acids. Per the germline V gene, CDR1 is SGHTA and CDR2 is FQGNSA. V was pared by 1 base and J by 0 bases, with 3 bases between. The CDR3 region has the DNA TGTGCCAGCAGCTTAGACCTGAACACTGAAGCTTTCTTT. As protein: CASSLDLNTEAFF.